The text below deals with one TCR beta chain. Seattle patient enrollment occurred during active infection, with longitudinal follow-up thereafter. The table came from immunoSEQ multiplex PCR; TCRdb's copy has only in-frame clones and leaves some out. The sample lists 200,000 to 250,000 clones, approximately 90% occurring once. The data were obtained in a study of blood T cell repertoires in COVID-19. Overall study: Collection of acute and convalescent COVID-19 samples took place in the United States, Italy and Spain. From T cells, B-cell-depleted T cells, or PBMCs came the material, which was cDNA or gDNA.

The clonotype originates from a man aged 55-75 years with COVID-19, enrolled during active disease. The sequenced sample was peripheral blood.

CDR3 bases: TGTGCCAGCAGTTTATCCCCCCCCGGAGGCACTGAAGCTTTCTTT. Its protein product is CASSLSPPGGTEAFF. This chain uses TRBV28 with TRBJ1-1; unclear D gene. The CDR3 has 15 amino acids. The germline V gene has CDR1 MDHEN and CDR2 SYDVKM. Trimming cost V 1 base and J 4 bases, with 13 bases left between them.